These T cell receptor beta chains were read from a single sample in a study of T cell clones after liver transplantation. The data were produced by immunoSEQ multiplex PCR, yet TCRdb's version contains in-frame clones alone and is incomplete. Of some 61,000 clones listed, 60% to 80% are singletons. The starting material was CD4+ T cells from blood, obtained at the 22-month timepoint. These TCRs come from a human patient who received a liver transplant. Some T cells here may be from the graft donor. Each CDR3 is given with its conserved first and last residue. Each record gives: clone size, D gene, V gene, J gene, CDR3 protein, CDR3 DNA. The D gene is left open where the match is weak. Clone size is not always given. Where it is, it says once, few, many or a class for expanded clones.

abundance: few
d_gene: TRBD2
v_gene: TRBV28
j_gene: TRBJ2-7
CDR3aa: CASTFTGGPIEQYF
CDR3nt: TGTGCCAGCACTTTCACGGGGGGGCCTATCGAGCAGTACTTC

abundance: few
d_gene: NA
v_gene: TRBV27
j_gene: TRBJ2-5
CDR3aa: CASSFSSQETQYF
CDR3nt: TGTGCCAGCAGTTTTAGCAGTCAAGAGACCCAGTACTTC

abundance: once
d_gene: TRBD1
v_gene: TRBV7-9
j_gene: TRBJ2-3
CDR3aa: CASSPQGAVGADTQYF
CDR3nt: TGTGCCAGCAGCCCCCAGGGGGCGGTGGGGGCAGATACGCAGTATTTT

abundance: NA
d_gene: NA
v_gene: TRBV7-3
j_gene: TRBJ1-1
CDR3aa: CASSSRRNTEAFF
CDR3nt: TGTGCCAGCAGCTCCCGCAGGAACACTGAAGCTTTCTTT

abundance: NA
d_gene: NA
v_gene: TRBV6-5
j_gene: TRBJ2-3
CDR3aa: CASRGSTDTQYF
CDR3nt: TGTGCCAGCAGAGGCAGCACAGATACGCAGTATTTT

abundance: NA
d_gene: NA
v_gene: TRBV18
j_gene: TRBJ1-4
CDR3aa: CASSPKGTDEKLFF
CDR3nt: TGTGCCAGCTCACCGAAAGGGACGGATGAAAAACTGTTTTTT

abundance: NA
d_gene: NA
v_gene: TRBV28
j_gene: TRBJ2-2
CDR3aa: CASSGQFRTGELFF
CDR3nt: TGTGCCAGCAGCGGACAGTTTAGGACCGGGGAGCTGTTTTTT

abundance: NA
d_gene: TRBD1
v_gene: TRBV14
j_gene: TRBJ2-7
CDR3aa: CASSQARTGLDYEQYF
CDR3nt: TGTGCCAGCAGCCAAGCCAGGACAGGGTTAGACTACGAGCAGTACTTC

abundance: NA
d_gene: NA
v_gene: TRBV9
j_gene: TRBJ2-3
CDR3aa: CASSVVTDTQYF
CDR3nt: TGTGCCAGCAGCGTAGTAACAGATACGCAGTATTTT

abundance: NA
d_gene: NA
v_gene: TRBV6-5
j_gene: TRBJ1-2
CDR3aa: CASSPMRVRGYTF
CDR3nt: TGTGCCAGCAGCCCTATGAGGGTTCGGGGCTACACCTTC

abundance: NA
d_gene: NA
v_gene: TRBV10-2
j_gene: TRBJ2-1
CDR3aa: CASSEGRGVQFF
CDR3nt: TGCGCCAGCAGTGAGGGCAGGGGGGTGCAGTTCTTC

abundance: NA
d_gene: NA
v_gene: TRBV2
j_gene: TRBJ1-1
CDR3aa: CASSEPPGNTEAFF
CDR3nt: TGTGCCAGCAGTGAACCTCCGGGGAACACTGAAGCTTTCTTT

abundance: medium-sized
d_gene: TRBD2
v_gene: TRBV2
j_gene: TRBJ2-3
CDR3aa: CASSEGLAGGPVDTQYF
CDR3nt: TGTGCCAGCAGTGAAGGGCTAGCGGGGGGGCCGGTGGATACGCAGTATTTT

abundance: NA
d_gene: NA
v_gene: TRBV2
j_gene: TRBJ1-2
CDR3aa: CASLDSSNYGYTF
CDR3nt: TGTGCCAGCCTCGATTCCTCCAACTATGGCTACACCTTC

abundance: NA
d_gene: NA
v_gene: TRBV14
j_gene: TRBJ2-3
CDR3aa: CASSPVAQTSTDTQYF
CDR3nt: TGTGCCAGCAGCCCCGTGGCGCAGACTAGCACAGATACGCAGTATTTT

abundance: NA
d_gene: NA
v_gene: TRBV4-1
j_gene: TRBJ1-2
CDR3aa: CASSTKCQNRKTYGYTF
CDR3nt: TGCGCCAGCAGCACAAAGTGCCAGAACCGAAAGACCTATGGCTACACCTTC

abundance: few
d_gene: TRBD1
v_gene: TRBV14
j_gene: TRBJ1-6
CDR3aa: CASSRDSNSPLHF
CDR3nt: TGTGCCAGCAGCCGGGACAGCAATTCACCCCTCCACTTT

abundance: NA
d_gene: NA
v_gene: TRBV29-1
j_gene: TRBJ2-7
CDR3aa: CSVSGTGPYEQYF
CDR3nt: TGCAGCGTCTCCGGGACGGGACCCTACGAGCAGTACTTC

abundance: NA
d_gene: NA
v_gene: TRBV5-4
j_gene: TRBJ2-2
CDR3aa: CASSLDSSVSGELFF
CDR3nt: TGTGCCAGCAGCTTGGACTCTAGTGTCTCCGGGGAGCTGTTTTTT

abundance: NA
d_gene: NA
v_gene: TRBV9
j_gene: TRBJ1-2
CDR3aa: CASSVAPLGLNGIGYTF
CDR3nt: TGTGCCAGCAGCGTAGCCCCACTGGGTCTTAACGGGATTGGCTACACCTTC

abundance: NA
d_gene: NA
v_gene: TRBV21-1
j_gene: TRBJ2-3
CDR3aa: CASSPESQESTDTQYF
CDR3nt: TGTGCCAGCAGCCCCGAGTCCCAGGAGAGCACAGATACGCAGTATTTT

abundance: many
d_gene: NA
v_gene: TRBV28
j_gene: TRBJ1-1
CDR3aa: CASSLRGSWAFF
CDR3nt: TGTGCCAGCAGTTTAAGGGGCTCCTGGGCTTTCTTT

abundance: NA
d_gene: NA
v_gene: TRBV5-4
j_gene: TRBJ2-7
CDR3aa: CASSLGQRPTYEQYF
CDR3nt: TGTGCCAGCAGCTTAGGCCAGCGGCCTACCTACGAGCAGTACTTC

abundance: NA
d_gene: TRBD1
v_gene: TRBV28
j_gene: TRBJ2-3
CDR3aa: CASSFTGGSTDTQYF
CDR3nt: TGTGCCAGCAGTTTCACAGGGGGTTCCACAGATACGCAGTATTTT

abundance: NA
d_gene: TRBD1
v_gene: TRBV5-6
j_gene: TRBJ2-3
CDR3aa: CASSDGTGGIEDTQYF
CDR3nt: TGTGCCAGCAGCGATGGGACAGGGGGAATTGAAGATACGCAGTATTTT

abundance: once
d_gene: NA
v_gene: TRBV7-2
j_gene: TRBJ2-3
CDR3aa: CASSLGEGRYTQYF
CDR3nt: TGTGCCAGCAGCTTAGGCGAGGGGCGATATACGCAGTATTTT

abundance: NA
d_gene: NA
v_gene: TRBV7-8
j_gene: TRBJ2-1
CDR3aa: CASSPGIGSEQFF
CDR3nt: TGTGCCAGCAGCCCAGGTATAGGGAGTGAGCAGTTCTTC

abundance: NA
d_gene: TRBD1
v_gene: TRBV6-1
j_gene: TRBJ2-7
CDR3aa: CASSEISRDRGREQYF
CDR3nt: TGTGCCAGCAGTGAAATCAGCCGGGACAGGGGGCGCGAGCAGTACTTC

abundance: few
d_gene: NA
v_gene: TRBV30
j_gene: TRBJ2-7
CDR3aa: CAWSANPYEQYF
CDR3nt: TGTGCCTGGAGCGCGAACCCCTACGAGCAGTACTTC

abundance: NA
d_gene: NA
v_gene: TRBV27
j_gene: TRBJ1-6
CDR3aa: CASSLTPGASYSPLHF
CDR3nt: TGTGCCAGCAGTTTAACTCCAGGCGCCTCGTATTCACCCCTCCACTTT

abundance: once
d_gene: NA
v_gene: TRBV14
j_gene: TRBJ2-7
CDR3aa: CASSQDLTAGEQYF
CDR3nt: TGTGCCAGCAGCCAAGATCTAACCGCGGGGGAGCAGTACTTC

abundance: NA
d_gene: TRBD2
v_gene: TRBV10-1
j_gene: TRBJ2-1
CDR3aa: CASSERRGVPYNEQFF
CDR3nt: TGCGCCAGCAGTGAAAGACGGGGGGTCCCCTACAATGAGCAGTTCTTC

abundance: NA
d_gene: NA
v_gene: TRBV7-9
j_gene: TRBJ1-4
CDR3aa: CASSLTTGTGEKLFF
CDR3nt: TGTGCCAGCAGCTTAACAACAGGGACGGGTGAAAAACTGTTTTTT

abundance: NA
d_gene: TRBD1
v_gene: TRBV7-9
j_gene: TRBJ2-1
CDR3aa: CASSFTGGRDEQFF
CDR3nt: TGTGCCAGCAGCTTTACAGGGGGTCGGGATGAGCAGTTCTTC

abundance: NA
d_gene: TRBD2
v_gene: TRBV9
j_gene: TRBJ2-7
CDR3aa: CASSPRIAGANEQYF
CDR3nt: TGTGCCAGCAGCCCTCGGATAGCGGGGGCGAACGAGCAGTACTTC

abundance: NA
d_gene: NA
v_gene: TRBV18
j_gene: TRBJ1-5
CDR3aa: CASSPPDSYNQPQHF
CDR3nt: TGTGCCAGCTCACCACCCGACAGCTACAATCAGCCCCAGCATTTT